These 30 T cell receptor beta chains originate from one sample sequenced in a study of identical twins. TCRdb re-called the 5' RACE reads with MiXCR, one entry per CDR3 protein. Found here are about 250,000 distinct CDR3 sequences, approximately 7.9% of them singletons; the top ten hold over 5%. These sequences were also reported in another study, on yellow fever vaccine responses in identical twins.

Material: CD8+ T cells sorted from blood. The receptors come from a woman aged 18-29 years in good health.

This clonotype came up a few times. The chain recombines TRBV5-5 with TRBJ2-7; D unclear. This CDR3 comprises 13 residues. Germline values: CDR1 SGHKS, CDR2 YYEKEE (reference sequence). V was shortened by 0 bases and J by 2 bases, with 6 bases between the two germline ends. As DNA, the CDR3 is TGTGCCAGCAGCTTGGCCGCAGCCTACGAGCAGTACTTC. This codes for CASSLAAAYEQYF.

The CDR3 loop reads CASSSRQPYEQYF. CDR3 nucleotides: TGTGCCAGCAGCAGCCGACAGCCCTACGAGCAGTACTTC. The chain couples TRBV7-8 to TRBJ2-7; D may be TRBD1 (5 bases). Germline CDR1 reads SGHVS; CDR2 reads FQNEAQ. The CDR3 covers 13 residues. V was trimmed by 5 bases and J by 2 bases, leaving 10 bases between them.

The chain combines TRBV20-1 with TRBJ1-5, with D perhaps TRBD1 (5 bases). V was clipped by 3 bases and J by 5 bases, with 14 bases between them. CDR1 is DFQATT and CDR2 is SNEGSKA in the germline V gene (reference sequence). This CDR3 spans 14 amino acids. CDR3 in amino acids: CSARAGTDDQPQHF. For the CDR3, the DNA is TGCAGTGCTAGGGCAGGGACGGACGATCAGCCCCAGCATTTT.

This clonotype was detected a few times. The chain employs TRBV29-1 and TRBJ2-3; 8 bases fit TRBD2. CDR1 and CDR2 from the germline V gene are SQVTM and ANQGSEA. V shed 1 base and J 1 base; nucleotides not matched to a gene: 7. The CDR3 extends over 16 amino acids. The CDR3: CSVEGAGVYGTDTQYF. The DNA of the CDR3 is TGCAGCGTTGAAGGAGCGGGAGTTTATGGCACAGATACGCAGTATTTT.

The table lists this clonotype with many counts. This rearrangement joins TRBV7-9 to TRBJ1-5; 8 bases align to TRBD1. The CDR3 length is 17 residues. Germline CDR1 reads SEHNR; CDR2 reads FQNEAQ (reference sequence). V shed 3 bases and J 4 bases; nucleotides not matched to a gene: 11. In nucleotides, the CDR3 is TGTGCCAGCAGCTTTAGTAAGGGACAGGACCGGAATCAGCCCCAGCATTTT. Protein sequence: CASSFSKGQDRNQPQHF.

This clonotype came up a few times. This chain connects TRBV10-3 to TRBJ1-5; D ambiguous. The CDR3 runs 15 residues. Germline lookup yields CDR1 ENHRY and CDR2 SYGVKD. V lost 8 bases to trimming and J lost 0 bases, with 14 bases between them. Here the CDR3 reads CAIADGDYSNQPQHF. The CDR3 DNA is TGTGCCATCGCCGACGGGGATTATAGCAATCAGCCCCAGCATTTT.

The sample holds many counts of this clonotype. The chain employs TRBV29-1 and TRBJ2-5, with D possibly TRBD2 on 5 matching bases. The germline V and J ends were trimmed by 1 base and 3 bases, with 12 bases remaining between them. The V gene's germline CDR1 is SQVTM and CDR2 ANQGSEA. This CDR3 region has 14 residues. CDR3 region: CSVEGLGMEETQYF. CDR3 sequence (DNA): TGCAGCGTTGAAGGTCTCGGGATGGAAGAGACCCAGTACTTC.

This clonotype has only a few counts. The CDR3 nucleotides read TGTGCCAGCAGCTACCGGGACAGCTTTTCGGCCCAGTACTTC. Amino acids: CASSYRDSFSAQYF. This chain joins TRBV7-8 and TRBJ2-5, with 7 bases identical to TRBD1. Germline CDR1 SGHVS, CDR2 FQNEAQ. V was clipped by 4 bases and J by 9 bases; unmatched bases: 11. The CDR3 extends over 14 amino acids.

This clonotype was seen only a few times. The chain has TRBV14 and TRBJ1-2; D may be TRBD1 (6 bases). The germline V gene encodes CDR1 SGHDN and CDR2 FVKESK. The CDR3 extends over 15 amino acids. Between the trimmed V and J ends, which lost 4 bases and 1 base, there was a span of 13 bases. CDR3 in amino acids: CASSPGHLINYGYTF. CDR3 DNA: TGTGCCAGCAGCCCGGGACACCTAATTAACTATGGCTACACCTTC.

Ten or more counts support this clonotype. This chain links TRBV4-1 with TRBJ2-1, with D perhaps assigned TRBD1 or TRBD2 (5 bases each). Germline-derived CDR1 and CDR2 are MGHRA and YSYEKL. This CDR3 has 14 amino acids. V gave up 2 bases and J gave up 9 bases, with 14 bases separating them. CDR3 residues: CASSQWGEGIEQFF. The CDR3 DNA follows: TGCGCCAGCAGCCAATGGGGCGAGGGAATTGAGCAGTTCTTC.

V is TRBV5-1 and J is TRBJ2-1; D unresolved. Germline-derived CDR1 and CDR2 are SGHRS and YFSETQ. Deletions cut 2 bases from V and 6 bases from J, with 6 bases between. The CDR3 spans 12 residues. The DNA for the CDR3 is TGCGCCAGCAGCTTCTCTACCAATGAGCAGTTCTTC. Translation gives CASSFSTNEQFF.

This clonotype has ten or more counts. The rearrangement joins TRBV4-1 to TRBJ1-1; tentatively, D is TRBD1 (5 bases). The V end lost 0 bases, the J end lost 11 bases, and 10 bases lay between the germline ends. The CDR3 runs to 12 residues. Germline V gives CDR1 MGHRA, CDR2 YSYEKL. The CDR3 sequence: CASSQDGTYAFF. The CDR3 DNA is TGCGCCAGCAGCCAAGATGGGACGTATGCTTTCTTT.

This clonotype has more than one count but fewer than ten. The chain couples TRBV3-1 to TRBJ2-1; 7 bases match TRBD1. The V gene end was trimmed by 4 bases and the J gene end by 3 bases; junction bases not matched to a gene: 6. Germline V gene lookup returns CDR1 LGHDT and CDR2 YNNKEL (reference sequence). The CDR3 extends over 15 amino acids. CDR3 region: CASSRGGLNYNEQFF. In DNA form, the CDR3 reads TGTGCCAGCAGCCGAGGGGGCCTTAACTACAATGAGCAGTTCTTC.

This clonotype was detected only a few times. The chain is built from TRBV5-1 and TRBJ2-3; D remains unclear. The CDR3 length is 19 residues. Trimming stripped 4 bases from V and 2 bases from J, with 26 bases between. In germline, CDR1 is SGHRS, CDR2 YFSETQ. In DNA, the CDR3 is TGCGCCAGCAGCCCCGGACGGCTCCAACCACTCAACCCCACAGATACGCAGTATTTT. The encoded protein is CASSPGRLQPLNPTDTQYF.

This clonotype was observed at least ten times. The CDR3 here is CASRVGGGGASYEQYF. The CDR3, as DNA: TGTGCCAGCAGGGTCGGAGGGGGGGGCGCATCCTACGAGCAGTACTTC. This chain uses TRBV12-3 or TRBV12-4 with TRBJ2-7; TRBD2 is a possible D gene (7 bases). The CDR3 runs 16 residues. V shed 6 bases and J shed 1 base, with 19 bases lying between them.

This clonotype showed up just a few times. CDR3 nucleotide sequence: TGTGCCAGCGGATTTCAGGGTGCCTATGGCTACACCTTC. Translated: CASGFQGAYGYTF. The J gene is TRBJ1-2, the V gene TRBV28; TRBD1 is a possible D gene (5 bases). The CDR3 totals 13 residues. V gave up 8 bases and J gave up 4 bases, with 14 bases separating them. Germline CDR1 MDHEN, CDR2 SYDVKM.

This chain connects TRBV13 to TRBJ2-3; the match to TRBD1 covers 10 bases. CDR3 length equals 15 residues. J lost 2 bases, V lost 4 bases, and 3 bases had no gene match. Germline CDR1 is PRHDT and CDR2 is FYEKMQ (reference sequence). For the CDR3, the DNA is TGTGCCAGCAGCTGGGGACAGGGGAACACAGATACGCAGTATTTT. Translating it yields CASSWGQGNTDTQYF. The full variable domain, rest sourced from reference TRBV13 and TRBJ2-3, is AAGVIQSPRHLIKEKRETATLKCYPIPRHDTVYWYQQGPGQDPQFLISFYEKMQSDKGSIPDRFSAQQFSDYHSELNMSSLELGDSALYFCASSWGQGNTDTQYFGPGTRLTVL.

A few counts support this clonotype. This chain uses TRBV11-3 with TRBJ2-1, with a tentative D call TRBD2 (5 bases). The CDR3 runs 14 residues. Trimming stripped 2 bases from V and 6 bases from J, with 11 bases between. Looked up from germline, CDR1 is SGHNT and CDR2 is YENEEA. The CDR3 here is CASSLISSLNEQFF. The CDR3 DNA reads as TGTGCCAGCAGCTTAATTTCTAGCCTCAATGAGCAGTTCTTC.

This clonotype was picked up a small number of times. V is TRBV4-1 and J is TRBJ2-1; possibly TRBD1 for D (5 bases). The CDR3 contains 16 residues. Looked up from germline, CDR1 is MGHRA and CDR2 is YSYEKL. V lost 1 base, J lost 4 bases, and 14 bases lay in between. The CDR3 sequence is CASSQGQGPNYNEQFF. CDR3 coding DNA: TGCGCCAGCAGCCAAGGCCAGGGTCCGAATTACAATGAGCAGTTCTTC.

This chain connects TRBV6-4 to TRBJ2-1; TRBD2 is a possible D gene (5 bases). Trimming left V 0 bases short and J 7 bases short, with 16 bases between. The germline V gene encodes CDR1 MRHNA and CDR2 SNTAGT. The CDR3 is 16 amino acids. This CDR3 is CASSDSGWETINEQFF. The DNA of the CDR3 is TGTGCCAGCAGTGACTCTGGGTGGGAGACTATAAATGAGCAGTTCTTC.

The chain uses TRBV2 and TRBJ2-1; 12 nucleotides align to TRBD2. Germline-derived CDR1 and CDR2 are SNHLY and FYNNEI. The V gene end was trimmed by 2 bases and the J gene end by 7 bases; junction bases not matched to a gene: 3. This CDR3 spans 15 amino acids. CDR3 sequence reads: CASSERTSGVNEQFF. CDR3 DNA sequence: TGTGCCAGCAGTGAACGGACTAGCGGGGTTAATGAGCAGTTCTTC.

The chain combines TRBV7-8 with TRBJ2-5; 12 positions match TRBD2. V was clipped by 2 bases and J by 4 bases; unmatched bases: 5. Germline lookup yields CDR1 SGHVS and CDR2 FQNEAQ. The CDR3 totals 16 residues. CDR3 DNA sequence: TGTGCCAGCAGCTTAACCTCTAGCGGGGGGGCAGAGACCCAGTACTTC. Residues: CASSLTSSGGAETQYF.

There are many counts of this clonotype. V is TRBV20-1 and J is TRBJ2-1; tentatively, D is TRBD2 (5 bases). Between the trimmed V and J ends, which lost 6 bases and 0 bases, there was a span of 12 bases. The CDR3 length is 14 residues. CDR1 DFQATT and CDR2 SNEGSKA come from the germline V gene (reference sequence). CDR3 nucleotide sequence: TGCAGTGCAAAGGACTCGGACTCCTACAATGAGCAGTTCTTC. This codes for CSAKDSDSYNEQFF.

CDR3: CASSFGQGMRGETQYF. Written as DNA, the CDR3 is TGCGCCAGCAGCTTTGGACAGGGGATGAGGGGGGAGACCCAGTACTTC. The chain employs TRBV5-1 and TRBJ2-5; 9 nucleotides match TRBD1. Germline-derived CDR1 and CDR2 are SGHRS and YFSETQ. The junction had 10 bases not matched to a gene; V was cut back by 2 bases and J by 5 bases. CDR3 length: 16 residues.

This clonotype has a count of ten or more. This chain links TRBV7-9 with TRBJ1-2, with D perhaps matching TRBD1 (5 bases). Germline assignment: CDR1 SEHNR and CDR2 FQNEAQ (reference sequence). This CDR3 region has 15 residues. With 1 base removed from V and 5 bases from J, the gap between germline ends came to 14 bases. CDR3 sequence: CASSLGQGVRYGYTF. CDR3 sequence (DNA): TGTGCCAGCAGCTTAGGCCAGGGAGTTCGATATGGCTACACCTTC.

The J gene is TRBJ2-7, the V gene TRBV28; weak D call: TRBD2 (6 bases). Trimming removed 8 bases at V and 7 bases at J, with 15 bases between. The V gene's germline CDR1 is MDHEN and CDR2 SYDVKM. There are 12 residues in the CDR3. CDR3 protein: CASGAGLGEQYF. CDR3 DNA: TGTGCCAGCGGTGCGGGGTTAGGGGAGCAGTACTTC.

This rearrangement joins TRBV11-2 to TRBJ2-2; perhaps TRBD2 as D (6 bases). Trimming removed 1 base from V and 7 bases from J, with 10 bases in between. Germline V gene sequence: CDR1 SGHAT, CDR2 FQNNGV. The CDR3 is made up of 14 amino acids. CDR3 residues: CASSLVGSGGELFF. CDR3 DNA: TGTGCCAGCAGCTTAGTCGGGAGTGGCGGGGAGCTGTTTTTT.

This clonotype was seen a handful of times. This rearrangement joins TRBV6-1 to TRBJ2-2, with D unclear. This CDR3 has 15 residues. The V gene lost 4 bases and the J gene lost 0 bases, with 9 bases spanning the gap. Germline V gene sequence: CDR1 MNHNS, CDR2 SASEGT. CDR3 residues: CASSVWRTNTGELFF. The CDR3 DNA reads TGTGCCAGCAGTGTGTGGCGTACGAACACCGGGGAGCTGTTTTTT.

This clonotype was observed a handful of times. This chain uses TRBV12-3 or TRBV12-4 with TRBJ2-1; D is unresolved. The CDR3 totals 15 residues. The V gene lost 1 base and the J gene lost 6 bases, with 13 bases spanning the gap. The CDR3 nucleotides read TGTGCCAGCAGTTTAGAGGTTTACTACCCCAATGAGCAGTTCTTC. It specifies CASSLEVYYPNEQFF.

This clonotype was picked up a small number of times. The V and J genes are TRBV5-1 and TRBJ2-1, with 7 bases fitting TRBD1. Germline V CDR1 and CDR2: SGHRS, YFSETQ. This CDR3 has 17 amino acids. V gave up 2 bases and J gave up 0 bases; unmatched junction bases: 8. The CDR3 bases are TGCGCCAGCAGCTTCGGCGAGGGGGCCCGCTCCTACAATGAGCAGTTCTTC. It translates to CASSFGEGARSYNEQFF.